This TCR beta chain was documented in a study of blood T cell repertoires in COVID-19. Authors' processing steps: Amplification with reference gene primers provided the estimates of nucleated cell counts. Profiled with immunoSEQ multiplex PCR; TCRdb holds only in-frame clones, not every one. V and J calls and clone size are those listed in that table; D and trimming were worked out from the DNA. The sample holds under 300,000 clones; approximately 82% are singletons and the top ten take around 2.4%. This CDR3 region has 15 residues. Germline V gives CDR1 SGHTA, CDR2 FQGNSA. The junction had 11 bases not matched to a gene; V was cut back by 5 bases and J by 10 bases.

Specimen: peripheral blood. The receptor was derived from a man aged 35-49 years who had recovered from COVID-19. The rearrangement uses TRBV7-2 and TRBJ1-6, with TRBD1 matching over 7 bases. This CDR3 reads CASSRAGTAVSPLHF. In DNA form, the CDR3 reads TGTGCCAGCAGCCGGGCCGGGACAGCGGTCTCACCCCTCCACTTT.